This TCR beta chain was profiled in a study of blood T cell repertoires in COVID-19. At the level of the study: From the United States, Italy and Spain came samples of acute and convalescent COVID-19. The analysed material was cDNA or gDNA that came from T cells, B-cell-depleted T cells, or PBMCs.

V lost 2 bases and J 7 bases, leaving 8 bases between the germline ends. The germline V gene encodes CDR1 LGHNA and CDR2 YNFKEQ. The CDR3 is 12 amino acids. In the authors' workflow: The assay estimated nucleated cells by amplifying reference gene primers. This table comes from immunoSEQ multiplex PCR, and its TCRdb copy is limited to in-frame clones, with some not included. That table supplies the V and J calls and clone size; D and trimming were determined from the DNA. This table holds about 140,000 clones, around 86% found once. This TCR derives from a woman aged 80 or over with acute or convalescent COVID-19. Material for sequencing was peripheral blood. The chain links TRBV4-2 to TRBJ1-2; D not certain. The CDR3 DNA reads TGTGCCAGCAGCCAAAAACTGGTTGGCTACACCTTC. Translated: CASSQKLVGYTF.